This T cell receptor (beta chain) was captured by sequencing in a study of cytomegalovirus exposure and HLA in healthy donors. The CDR3 sequence is 13 residues long. Looked up from germline, CDR1 is SEHNR and CDR2 is FQNEAQ (reference sequence). Trimming pared 7 bases from V and 0 bases from J, leaving 9 bases between. General study results and limits: Clonal expansion, a later analysis showed, was greater in HLA-associated TCR beta chains than in equally common others. Excluded were some V segments that proved indistinguishable, including TRBV6-2 and TRBV6-3. A later analysis linked a missense DCLRE1C variant to TCR beta V- and J-gene trimming.

Regarding this clone: Its antigen is still unknown.

PCR employed 60 Vbeta and 13 Jbeta primers. Sequencing used immunoSEQ multiplex PCR; TCRdb keeps in-frame clones, though not all of them. The sample lists over 150,000 clones; approximately 85% were seen once. The chain is built from TRBV7-9 and TRBJ1-1; D uncertain. Sequenced: PBMCs. The receptor was derived from a woman between 50 and 59 years old in good health and CMV-seropositive. The CDR3 sequence: CASIELVNTEAFF. DNA of the CDR3: TGTGCCAGCATCGAACTGGTGAACACTGAAGCTTTCTTT.